This TCR beta chain was sequenced in a study of T-cell memory formation after mild COVID-19. Study-level points and caveats: CD4+ contracting clones lay mainly in CM and EM, CD8+ ones in EMRA. Confirmation was lacking for SARS-CoV-2 specificity of second-wave clones that peaked on day 37.

On this clonotype itself: The target antigen is unknown.

In TCRdb, the 5' RACE reads were re-called with MiXCR into one record per CDR3 protein. Found here are some 64,000 distinct CDR3 sequences, about a tenth of them singletons; the top ten hold less than 1.5%. With V trimmed by 4 bases and J by 10 bases, 4 bases remained unmatched. The V gene's germline CDR1 is MNHEY and CDR2 SVGEGT. The CDR3 totals 12 residues. This chain connects TRBV6-2 or TRBV6-3 to TRBJ2-1; 7 bases align to TRBD2. The clonotype originates from a man aged 18 to 30 who had mild COVID-19 (a few samples of this study predate the infection). Cell type and time point are not known. Specimen: PBMCs or a T cell subset sorted from them (not recorded which). The CDR3 is CASSFDSGEQFF. The CDR3 DNA follows: TGTGCCAGCAGTTTCGATAGCGGGGAGCAGTTCTTC.